The 23 T cell receptor beta chains listed next were all sequenced from one sample in a study of T cells after yellow fever vaccination. TCRdb reanalysed the 5' RACE reads using MiXCR and keeps one entry per CDR3 protein. The repertoire holds some 32,000 distinct CDR3 sequences, with 4.4% as singletons. Here the sequenced sample was CD8+ T cells sorted from PBMCs, taken 5 days after the yellow fever booster vaccination. These receptors were obtained from a man aged 25-45 years who received the YFV17D yellow fever vaccine.

This clonotype has at least ten counts. V usage is TRBV10-2 and J usage is TRBJ2-3; TRBD2 matches 10 bases. This CDR3 spans 14 amino acids. With V trimmed by 8 bases and J by 5 bases, 7 bases remained unmatched. The germline V gene has CDR1 WSHSY and CDR2 SAAADI. The CDR3 loop reads CASSSGSVRDTQYF. In DNA form, the CDR3 reads TGCGCCAGCTCTAGCGGGAGCGTTCGAGATACGCAGTATTTT.

At least ten counts were recorded for this clonotype. The V gene is TRBV5-1, the J gene TRBJ2-7; no definite D call. Germline lookup yields CDR1 SGHRS and CDR2 YFSETQ. This CDR3 comprises 15 residues. V lost 0 bases to trimming and J lost 5 bases, with 15 bases between them. The CDR3 spells CASSLGAPEHNEQYF. As DNA, the CDR3 is TGCGCCAGCAGCTTGGGGGCCCCCGAACATAACGAGCAGTACTTC.

This clonotype showed up many times. The genes are TRBV7-8 and TRBJ1-4; TRBD1 matches 9 bases. This CDR3 is 15 amino acids long. In germline, CDR1 is SGHVS, CDR2 FQNEAQ. J was trimmed by 6 bases and V by 5 bases; bases with no gene match: 7. The CDR3 sequence: CASSGSGTGYEKLFF. The DNA for the CDR3 is TGTGCCAGCAGCGGCTCCGGGACAGGGTATGAAAAACTGTTTTTT.

This clonotype showed up many times. This sequence joins TRBV6-2 or TRBV6-3 and TRBJ2-5; TRBD2 matches 8 bases. Germline V lookup: CDR1 MNHEY, CDR2 SVGEGT. V trimming: 0 bases; J trimming: 2 bases; junction bases outside the gene matches: 8. This CDR3 spans 17 amino acids. The CDR3 DNA reads TGTGCCAGCAGTTACTCTGATCTTCTAGCGGGTCAAGAGACCCAGTACTTC. It is translated as CASSYSDLLAGQETQYF.

This clonotype has ten or more counts. This chain joins TRBV6-5 and TRBJ2-1, with D tentatively TRBD2 (5 bases). The CDR3 runs to 13 residues. CDR1 MNHEY and CDR2 SVGAGI come from the germline V gene. Trimming took 5 bases from V and 8 from J, leaving 13 bases between them. CDR3 loop: CASSQDSLDEQFF. The CDR3 coding sequence is TGTGCCAGCAGTCAGGACTCCTTGGATGAGCAGTTCTTC.

This clonotype was seen repeatedly, ten times or more. This chain connects TRBV18 to TRBJ2-7, with unresolved D. The germline V gene encodes CDR1 KGHSH and CDR2 LQKENI. CDR3 length: 12 amino acids. The ends were cut back, 2 bases at V and 5 bases at J, with 7 bases in the middle. The CDR3 sequence: CASSPSFDEQYF. DNA of the CDR3: TGTGCCAGCTCACCATCTTTCGACGAGCAGTACTTC.

This clonotype was found many times. This chain joins TRBV20-1 and TRBJ2-7; D perhaps matches TRBD2 (7 bases). CDR3 length: 13 residues. V was shortened by 5 bases and J by 3 bases, with 14 bases between the two germline ends. Germline V gives CDR1 DFQATT, CDR2 SNEGSKA (reference sequence). In nucleotides, the CDR3 is TGCAGTGCTCGTGGGGGCGGGAGCTACGAGCAGTACTTC. This translates into CSARGGGSYEQYF.

This clonotype showed up many times. This rearrangement joins TRBV5-6 to TRBJ1-5, with 7 bases lining up with TRBD1. The CDR3 sequence is 15 residues long. The trim removed 2 bases at V and 5 bases at J, leaving 7 bases unmatched. Germline V gene data show CDR1 as SGHDT and CDR2 as YYEEEE. Here the CDR3 DNA reads TGTGCCAGCAGCTTCACAGGGGTAGGGGATCAGCCCCAGCATTTT. Amino acids: CASSFTGVGDQPQHF.

This clonotype was seen at least ten times. This chain links TRBV4-3 with TRBJ2-5; tentatively, D is TRBD2 (6 bases). Trimming removed 0 bases at V and 0 bases at J, with 14 bases between. Germline V gene data show CDR1 as LGHNA and CDR2 as YSLEER. CDR3 size: 17 residues. CDR3 in amino acids: CASSQDLRRDYQETQYF. The CDR3 bases are TGCGCCAGCAGCCAAGATCTACGACGGGACTACCAAGAGACCCAGTACTTC.

In its sample, this clonotype was seen many times. The chain carries TRBV13 and TRBJ2-1, with 13 bases that match TRBD2. The CDR3 totals 20 residues. Germline V gene lookup returns CDR1 PRHDT and CDR2 FYEKMQ (reference sequence). V lost 5 bases to trimming and J lost 5 bases; unmatched junction nucleotides: 18. Here the CDR3 reads CASSPPVGLAGVAPHNEQFF. The CDR3 DNA follows: TGTGCCAGCAGCCCGCCCGTCGGACTAGCGGGAGTAGCCCCCCACAATGAGCAGTTCTTC.

This clonotype has ten or more counts. The CDR3 protein is CASSERRAEAFF. The CDR3 DNA is TGTGCCAGCAGTGAACGACGGGCTGAAGCTTTCTTT. The gene calls are TRBV2 and TRBJ1-1, with unresolved D. The CDR3 totals 12 residues. Germline V gene lookup returns CDR1 SNHLY and CDR2 FYNNEI. Trimming took 2 bases from V and 6 from J, leaving 7 bases between them.

This clonotype was detected many times. The chain employs TRBV6-5 and TRBJ1-1; tentative D call: TRBD1 (6 bases). The CDR3 spans 14 residues. Looked up from germline, CDR1 is MNHEY and CDR2 is SVGAGI. Trimming stripped 7 bases from V and 4 bases from J, with 16 bases between. Written as DNA, the CDR3 is TGTGCCAGCAACCCCCAACAGGGAGCCACTGAAGCTTTCTTT. This codes for CASNPQQGATEAFF.

Many counts were recorded for this clonotype. The chain links TRBV11-2 to TRBJ2-7; 7 bases map to TRBD2. CDR1 and CDR2 (germline): SGHAT, FQNNGV. The CDR3 runs to 17 residues. With V trimmed by 6 bases and J by 0 bases, 14 bases remained unmatched. CDR3 sequence reads: CASRPSLAEPSSYEQYF. CDR3 in DNA: TGTGCCAGCAGACCTAGTCTAGCGGAGCCCTCCTCCTACGAGCAGTACTTC.

This clonotype was observed many times. V and J are TRBV7-9 and TRBJ2-1; no definite D call. Between the trimmed V and J ends, which lost 7 bases and 0 bases, there was a span of 10 bases. Per germline, CDR1 SEHNR and CDR2 FQNEAQ (reference sequence). This CDR3 has 14 amino acids. Here the CDR3 DNA reads TGTGCCAGCAAAACAGTGAGCTCCTACAATGAGCAGTTCTTC. Protein product: CASKTVSSYNEQFF.

There are many counts of this clonotype. This chain uses TRBV10-2 with TRBJ2-7; 10 bases align to TRBD2. The CDR3 sequence is 15 residues long. Germline trimming cut 2 bases from V and 3 bases from J; bases unmatched to any gene: 4. Germline loops: CDR1 WSHSY, CDR2 SAAADI. The CDR3 nucleotides read TGCGCCAGCAGTGAGCGGCTAGCGGGGGTCTACGAGCAGTACTTC. This gives the protein CASSERLAGVYEQYF.

This clonotype was recorded many times. J is TRBJ2-7 and V is TRBV6-5; 8 nucleotides line up with TRBD2. There are 12 residues in the CDR3. V trimming: 7 bases; J trimming: 6 bases; junction bases outside the gene matches: 5. Germline-derived CDR1 and CDR2 are MNHEY and SVGAGI. The CDR3 DNA follows: TGTGCCAGCACCACGGGAGGGGCCGAGCAGTACTTC. It translates to CASTTGGAEQYF.

This chain connects TRBV28 to TRBJ2-1; 9 nucleotides line up with TRBD2. V lost 6 bases and J lost 6; bases outside the gene matches: 9. This CDR3 has 15 amino acids. Germline-derived CDR1 and CDR2 are MDHEN and SYDVKM. CDR3 region: CASRFGTSRINEQFF. CDR3 in DNA: TGTGCCAGCAGGTTCGGGACTAGCAGAATCAATGAGCAGTTCTTC.

In this sample, this clonotype turned up many times. The rearrangement joins TRBV6-2 or TRBV6-3 to TRBJ2-5; 9 bases agree with TRBD1. CDR1 is MNHEY, CDR2 SVGEGT, per germline. J gave up 5 bases and V 0 bases, and 7 bases lay outside the gene matches. CDR3 length: 16 residues. The CDR3, as DNA: TGTGCCAGCAGTTACTCTTCAACAGGGGGCTTGGAGACCCAGTACTTC. It is translated as CASSYSSTGGLETQYF.

The table lists this clonotype with many counts. This rearrangement joins TRBV30 to TRBJ2-1; 13 nucleotides line up with TRBD2. V lost 2 bases and J lost 8; bases outside the gene matches: 3. The CDR3 is made up of 14 amino acids. Germline V gene lookup returns CDR1 GTSNPN and CDR2 SVGIG (reference sequence). In DNA form, the CDR3 reads TGTGCCTGGAGTCGAACTAGCGGGAGGGATGAGCAGTTCTTC. Amino acid sequence: CAWSRTSGRDEQFF.

This clonotype was found many times. J is TRBJ2-6 and V is TRBV14; D gene ambiguous. Germline V CDR1 and CDR2: SGHDN, FVKESK. This CDR3 has 17 amino acids. Trimming took off 1 base at V and 0 bases at J, with 10 bases between the two ends. Here the CDR3 reads CASSQGRKSSGANVLTF. The DNA for the CDR3 is TGTGCCAGCAGCCAAGGGCGGAAAAGCTCTGGGGCCAACGTCCTGACTTTC.

This clonotype was counted many times. This rearrangement joins TRBV25-1 to TRBJ2-5; 10 bases are shared with TRBD1. CDR3 length: 14 amino acids. Germline assignment: CDR1 MGHDK and CDR2 SYGVNS. V was pared by 4 bases and J by 2 bases, with 1 base of the junction left unmatched. CDR3 in DNA: TGTGCCAGCAGTGGGACAGGGGGTCAAGAGACCCAGTACTTC. It codes for CASSGTGGQETQYF.

This clonotype was observed many times. The chain employs TRBV12-3 or TRBV12-4 and TRBJ2-7, with TRBD1 matching 9 bases. The length of the CDR3 is 14 residues. With V trimmed by 5 bases and J by 5 bases, 7 bases remained unmatched. For the CDR3, the DNA is TGTGCCAGCAGTCTGGGACAGGGCCGTCACGAGCAGTACTTC. It codes for CASSLGQGRHEQYF.

This clonotype was counted a single time. The J gene is TRBJ2-3, the V gene TRBV14; D perhaps matches TRBD1 (5 bases). Trimming removed 3 bases at V and 4 bases at J, with 11 bases between. Germline V CDR1 and CDR2: SGHDN, FVKESK. This CDR3 comprises 14 residues. CDR3 region: CASSQPSGPDTQYF. The DNA of the CDR3 is TGTGCCAGCAGCCAGCCGTCAGGGCCAGATACGCAGTATTTT.